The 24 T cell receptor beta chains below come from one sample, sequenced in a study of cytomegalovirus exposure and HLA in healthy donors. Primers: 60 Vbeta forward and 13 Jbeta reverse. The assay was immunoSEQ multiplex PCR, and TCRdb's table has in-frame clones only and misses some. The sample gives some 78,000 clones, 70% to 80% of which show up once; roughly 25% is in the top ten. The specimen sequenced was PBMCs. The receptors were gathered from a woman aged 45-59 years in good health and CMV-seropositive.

CDR3 nucleotides: TGTGCCAGCAGCCCTCGACAGGGAAGTATCACAGATACGCAGTATTTT. Translated, it gives CASSPRQGSITDTQYF. The V call is TRBV7-2, the J call TRBJ2-3, with 7 bases matching TRBD1. Germline CDR1 SGHTA, CDR2 FQGNSA. The junction had 10 bases not matched to a gene; V was cut back by 5 bases and J by 2 bases. CDR3 length: 16 amino acids.

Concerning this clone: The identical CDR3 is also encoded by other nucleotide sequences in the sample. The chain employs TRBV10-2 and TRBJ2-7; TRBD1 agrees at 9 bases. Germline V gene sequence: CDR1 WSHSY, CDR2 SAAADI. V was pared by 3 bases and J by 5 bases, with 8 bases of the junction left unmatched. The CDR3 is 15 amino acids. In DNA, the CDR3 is TGCGCCAGCAGTGAATACGGGGGACAGGGCGACGAGCAGTACTTC. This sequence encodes CASSEYGGQGDEQYF.

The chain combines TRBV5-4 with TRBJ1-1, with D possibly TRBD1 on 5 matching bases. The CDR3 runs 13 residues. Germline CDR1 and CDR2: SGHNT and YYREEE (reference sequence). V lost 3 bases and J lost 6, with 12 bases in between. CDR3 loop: CASSSQAGAEAFF. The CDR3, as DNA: TGTGCCAGCAGCTCCCAGGCGGGGGCTGAAGCTTTCTTT.

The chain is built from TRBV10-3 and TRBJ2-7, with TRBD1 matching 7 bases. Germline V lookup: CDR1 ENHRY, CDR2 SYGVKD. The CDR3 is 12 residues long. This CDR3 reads CAISQTGDERYV. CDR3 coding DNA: TGTGCCATCAGTCAAACAGGGGACGAGCGGTACGTC.

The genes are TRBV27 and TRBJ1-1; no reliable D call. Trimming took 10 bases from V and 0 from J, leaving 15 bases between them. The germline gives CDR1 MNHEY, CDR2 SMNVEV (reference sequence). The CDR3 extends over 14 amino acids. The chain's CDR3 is CAKQDGVVNTEAFF. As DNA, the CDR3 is TGTGCCAAGCAGGACGGGGTAGTGAACACTGAAGCTTTCTTT.

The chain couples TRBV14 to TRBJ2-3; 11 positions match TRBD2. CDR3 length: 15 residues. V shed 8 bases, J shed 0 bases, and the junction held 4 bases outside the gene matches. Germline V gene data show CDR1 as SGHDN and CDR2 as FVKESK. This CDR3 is CASARTSGSTDTQYF. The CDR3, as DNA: TGTGCCAGCGCCAGGACTAGCGGGAGCACAGATACGCAGTATTTT. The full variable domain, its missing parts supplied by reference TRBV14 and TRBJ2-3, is EAGVTQFPSHSVIEKGQTVTLRCDPISGHDNLYWYRRVMGKEIKFLLHFVKESKQDESGMPNNRFLAERTGGTYSTLKVQPAELEDSGVYFCASARTSGSTDTQYFGPGTRLTVL.

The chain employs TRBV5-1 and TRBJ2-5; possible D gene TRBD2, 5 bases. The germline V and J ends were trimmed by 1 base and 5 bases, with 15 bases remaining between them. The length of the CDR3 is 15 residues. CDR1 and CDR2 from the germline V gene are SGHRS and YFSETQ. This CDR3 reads CASSLLGDSGETQYF. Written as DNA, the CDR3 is TGCGCCAGCAGCTTGCTCGGGGATTCGGGGGAGACCCAGTACTTC.

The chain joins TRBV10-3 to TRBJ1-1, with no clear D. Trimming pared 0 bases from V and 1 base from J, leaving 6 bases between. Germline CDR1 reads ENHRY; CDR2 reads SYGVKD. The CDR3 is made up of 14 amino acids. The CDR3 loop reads CAISESNRNTEAFF. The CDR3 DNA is TGTGCCATCAGTGAGTCGAACAGGAACACTGAAGCTTTCTTT.

The CDR3 protein is CASSVQGNYGYTF. CDR3 DNA: TGTGCCAGCAGCGTACAGGGTAACTATGGCTACACCTTC. The gene calls are TRBV6-6 and TRBJ1-2; tentatively, D is TRBD1 (6 bases). V was shortened by 6 bases and J by 1 base, with 9 bases between the two germline ends. CDR1 and CDR2 from the germline V gene are MNHNY and SVGAGI (reference sequence). CDR3 length: 13 amino acids.

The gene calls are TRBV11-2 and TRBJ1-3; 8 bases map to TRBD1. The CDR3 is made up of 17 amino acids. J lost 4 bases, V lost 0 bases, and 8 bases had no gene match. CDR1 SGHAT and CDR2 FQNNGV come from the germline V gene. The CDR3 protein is CASSLEAHGTGGNTIYF. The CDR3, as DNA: TGTGCCAGCAGCTTAGAGGCCCATGGGACAGGCGGAAACACCATATATTTT.

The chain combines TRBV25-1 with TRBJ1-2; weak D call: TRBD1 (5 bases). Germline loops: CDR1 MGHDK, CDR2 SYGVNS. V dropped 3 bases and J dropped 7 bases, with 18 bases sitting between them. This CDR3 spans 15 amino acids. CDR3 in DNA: TGTGCCAGCAGTGAGGCAGGGCGTACTTGGGGTGGCTACACCTTC. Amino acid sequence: CASSEAGRTWGGYTF.

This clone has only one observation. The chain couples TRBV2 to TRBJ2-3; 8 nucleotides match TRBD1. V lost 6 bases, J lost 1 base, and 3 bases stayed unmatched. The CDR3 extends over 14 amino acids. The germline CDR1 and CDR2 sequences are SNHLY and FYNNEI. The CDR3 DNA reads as TGTGCCAGCAGACGGGACAGGCGCACAGATACGCAGTATTTT. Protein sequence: CASRRDRRTDTQYF.

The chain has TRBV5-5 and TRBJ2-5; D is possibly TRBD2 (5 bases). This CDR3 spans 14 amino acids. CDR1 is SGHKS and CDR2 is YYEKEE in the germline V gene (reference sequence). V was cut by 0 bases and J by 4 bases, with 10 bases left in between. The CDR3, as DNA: TGTGCCAGCAGCTTGGCCGGGGTCGGAGAGACCCAGTACTTC. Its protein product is CASSLAGVGETQYF.

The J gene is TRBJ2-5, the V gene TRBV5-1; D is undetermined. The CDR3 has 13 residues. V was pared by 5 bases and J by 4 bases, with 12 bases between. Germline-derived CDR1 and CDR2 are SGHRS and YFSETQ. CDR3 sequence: CASRSDGLETQYF. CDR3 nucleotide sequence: TGCGCCAGCAGATCCGACGGGTTAGAGACCCAGTACTTC.

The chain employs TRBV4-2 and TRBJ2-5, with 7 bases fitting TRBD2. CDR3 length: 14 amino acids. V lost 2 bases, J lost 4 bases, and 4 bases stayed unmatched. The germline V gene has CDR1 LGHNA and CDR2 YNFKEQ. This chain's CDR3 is CASSQKRGVETQYF. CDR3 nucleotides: TGTGCCAGCAGCCAAAAGCGGGGTGTAGAGACCCAGTACTTC.

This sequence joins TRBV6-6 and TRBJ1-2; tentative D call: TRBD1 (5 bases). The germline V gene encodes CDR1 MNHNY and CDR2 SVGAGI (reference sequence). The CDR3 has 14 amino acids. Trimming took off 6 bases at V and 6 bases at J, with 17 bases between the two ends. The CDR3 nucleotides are TGTGCCAGCAGCCCTCTGGGGGGTGCAAATGGCTACACCTTC. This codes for CASSPLGGANGYTF.

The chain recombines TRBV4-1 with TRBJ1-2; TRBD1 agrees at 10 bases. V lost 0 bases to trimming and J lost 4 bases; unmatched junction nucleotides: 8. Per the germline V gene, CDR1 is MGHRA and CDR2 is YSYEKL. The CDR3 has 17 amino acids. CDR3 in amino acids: CASSQDLGTGVGYGYTF. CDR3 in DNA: TGCGCCAGCAGCCAAGATTTAGGGACAGGGGTTGGCTATGGCTACACCTTC.

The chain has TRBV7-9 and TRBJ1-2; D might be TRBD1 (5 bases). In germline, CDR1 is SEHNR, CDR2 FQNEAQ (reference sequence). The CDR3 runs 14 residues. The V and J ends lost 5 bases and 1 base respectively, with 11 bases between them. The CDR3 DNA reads TGTGCCAGCAGCCCCGACAGCCTTAACTATGGCTACACCTTC. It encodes CASSPDSLNYGYTF.

CDR3 DNA: TGCGCCAGCAGCTTGTCAGGGGGTTACGAGCAGTACTTC. It translates to CASSLSGGYEQYF. The gene calls are TRBV5-1 and TRBJ2-7, with 7 bases identical to TRBD1. Losses at the gene ends were 1 base for V and 4 bases for J; bases not matched to a gene: 2. CDR3 length: 13 amino acids. The germline V gene encodes CDR1 SGHRS and CDR2 YFSETQ.

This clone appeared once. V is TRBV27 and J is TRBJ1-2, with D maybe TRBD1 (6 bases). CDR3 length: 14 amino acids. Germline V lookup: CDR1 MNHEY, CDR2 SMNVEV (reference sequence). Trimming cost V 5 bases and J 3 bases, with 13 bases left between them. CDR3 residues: CASSKQGVDYGYTF. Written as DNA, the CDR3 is TGTGCCAGCAGTAAACAGGGAGTGGACTATGGCTACACCTTC.

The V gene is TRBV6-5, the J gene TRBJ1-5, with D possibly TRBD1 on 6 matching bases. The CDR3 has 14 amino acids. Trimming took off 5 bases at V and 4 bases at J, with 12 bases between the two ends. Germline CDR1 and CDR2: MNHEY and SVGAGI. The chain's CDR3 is CASSTGQRNQPQHF. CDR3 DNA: TGTGCCAGCAGTACCGGACAGAGAAATCAGCCCCAGCATTTT.

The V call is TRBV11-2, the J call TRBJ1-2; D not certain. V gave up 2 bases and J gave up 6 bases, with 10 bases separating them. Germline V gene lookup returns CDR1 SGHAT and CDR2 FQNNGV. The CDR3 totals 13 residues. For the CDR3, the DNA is TGTGCCAGCAGCTTAATTTCGAGGGATGGCTACACCTTC. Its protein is CASSLISRDGYTF.

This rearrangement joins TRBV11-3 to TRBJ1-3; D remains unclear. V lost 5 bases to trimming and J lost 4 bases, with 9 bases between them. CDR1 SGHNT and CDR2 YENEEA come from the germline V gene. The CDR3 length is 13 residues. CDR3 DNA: TGTGCCAGCAGCCCGTCGAGAGGAAACACCATATATTTT. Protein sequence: CASSPSRGNTIYF.

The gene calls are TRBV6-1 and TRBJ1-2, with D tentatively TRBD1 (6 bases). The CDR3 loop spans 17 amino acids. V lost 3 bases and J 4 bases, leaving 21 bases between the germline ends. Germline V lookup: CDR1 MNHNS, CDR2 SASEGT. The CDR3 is CASSDGQSRYRGYGYTF. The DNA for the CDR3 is TGTGCCAGCAGTGACGGACAGAGCCGATACAGAGGCTATGGCTACACCTTC.